This entry concerns a single T cell receptor beta chain. There is no known antigen for this receptor. Qualities for individual bases were not recorded, and no much larger clone is one base off. This entry belongs to a study of shared clonotypes between healthy human individuals (TCRdb year 2020). At the level of the whole study: The cohort included three men and two women between 18 and 49 years of age. Per donor, three plates each were used for CD4 naive and CD4 memory, two for CD8 naive, and one for CD8 memory. To estimate repertoire size and how much clonotype sharing occurs between individuals, the study deeply sequenced the blood TCR repertoires of roughly 5 healthy adults. Different laboratories and diverse techniques were used to prepare libraries and sequence TCR repertoires, to increase sequencing depth and limit assay-specific biases. Per donor, leukapheresis produced somewhere between about 0.9 and 9.5 billion PBMCs.

The donors were healthy, HIV-negative adults with no recently reported acute infections or vaccinations. All donors were Caucasian adults living in Nashville, Tennessee, USA. Magnetic negative selection was used to enrich CD4+ T cells, after which naive cells were positively selected on CD45RA and the negative fraction became the memory subset. After blood collection by leukapheresis, PBMCs were isolated using Ficoll-Histopaque density gradient centrifugation and then cryopreserved in the vapor phase of liquid nitrogen. Analytical flow cytometry was used to check the purity and quantity of every magnetically sorted T cell population. Each sorted fraction had its genomic DNA isolated and then quantified by UV absorbance on a Nanodrop 2000c. Summary of the overall study and its limitations: Naive subsets generally had larger estimated clonotype richness than memory subsets. Pairwise subsampling indicated that sequencing depth was expected to affect the degree of clonotype sharing among donors. Only blood was sampled, and tissue TCR repertoires likely differ from those in blood. Even with the large sequencing depth, rarefaction of the sorted-subset datasets indicated that sequencing was incomplete. Clonotypes shared by all four sorted-subset donors showed higher generation probabilities than non-shared clonotypes. Sharing across a few donors was observed for roughly 5.4% of naive CD4, under 4% of naive CD8, 2% to 2.5% of memory CD4, and roughly 0.4% of memory CD8 clonotypes. The genetic and exposure-history diversity represented was limited by the small number of donors.

There are 14 amino acids in the CDR3, from cysteine to phenylalanine inclusive. Of all the DNA, just the CDR3 is kept, 42 bases in frame from base 1. CDR1 and CDR2 were assigned from the germline V gene (reference sequence) as MNHEY and SMNVEV. Trimming takes 4 bases from V and 7 bases from J, and the germline ends sit 16 bases apart. TCR CDR3 regions were amplified from genomic DNA by multiplex PCR using the deep immunoSEQ assay. Extracted genomic DNA from each cell subset was distributed evenly across all wells of several immunoSEQ 96-well plates, and each plate was treated as a replicate. For sorted subsets, around 0.2 ug genomic DNA, equal to some 30,000 T cell genomes, was loaded into each replicate PCR. Purified libraries were quantified with a Qubit 3.0 fluorometer, sized on a Bioanalyzer 2100, and re-quantified with the KAPA Library Quantification kit. A separate single-read 150-cycle Illumina NextSeq 550 flow cell was used to sequence each immunoSEQ 96-well plate. The authors processed their data as follows. Because the immunoSEQ output held only junctional sequences and lacked quality scores, the filtering could not match the filtering applied to full-length reads. To assign V/J genes and CDR3, sequences were annotated using PyIR, a Python wrapper for IgBLAST v1.9, with IMGT germline references. Reads were filtered out if the reads had weak V/J assignments (E-value above 1e-6), no CDR3, stop codons, out-of-frame junctions, or ambiguous translated residues. V3J clonotypes were defined as sequences sharing the same inferred V gene, J gene, and CDR3 amino acid sequence. The percentage overlap between two repertoires was calculated by dividing the number of shared unique clonotypes by the size of the smaller repertoire. Repertoire richness was assessed with RTK rarefaction, the Chao1 estimator, and Recon v2.1 estimates of unobserved clonotypes. For all TCRbeta clonotypes obtained by the gDNA method from a handful of donors, generation probabilities were computed with OLGA. TCRdb took over this immuneACCESS table, retaining in-frame rearrangements with V and J assigned. Such tables are incomplete; in checked studies, under half of the missing clones stem from an unresolved V gene, and the remainder is unexplained. V, J and clone size derive from that table, while D and trimming were established from the DNA sequence. The sample includes 2 million to 3 million clones, with more than 85% observed a single time. Around 0.37% of the sample is held by the ten biggest clonotypes.

This clonotype was obtained from a man aged 18 to 30 in good health. Some clones in this sample may be carry-over from other donors' samples. This chain is built from TRBV27 and TRBJ1-2, with the D gene call left open. Sequencing was done on a sample of naive CD4+ T cells from PBMCs. The cell subset or site label, read with the paper, signifies: CD45RA+ positively selected. Here is the DNA: TGTGCCAGCAGTTACTTCAGGACCATCTCTGGCTACACCTTC. Translated, this is CASSYFRTISGYTF.